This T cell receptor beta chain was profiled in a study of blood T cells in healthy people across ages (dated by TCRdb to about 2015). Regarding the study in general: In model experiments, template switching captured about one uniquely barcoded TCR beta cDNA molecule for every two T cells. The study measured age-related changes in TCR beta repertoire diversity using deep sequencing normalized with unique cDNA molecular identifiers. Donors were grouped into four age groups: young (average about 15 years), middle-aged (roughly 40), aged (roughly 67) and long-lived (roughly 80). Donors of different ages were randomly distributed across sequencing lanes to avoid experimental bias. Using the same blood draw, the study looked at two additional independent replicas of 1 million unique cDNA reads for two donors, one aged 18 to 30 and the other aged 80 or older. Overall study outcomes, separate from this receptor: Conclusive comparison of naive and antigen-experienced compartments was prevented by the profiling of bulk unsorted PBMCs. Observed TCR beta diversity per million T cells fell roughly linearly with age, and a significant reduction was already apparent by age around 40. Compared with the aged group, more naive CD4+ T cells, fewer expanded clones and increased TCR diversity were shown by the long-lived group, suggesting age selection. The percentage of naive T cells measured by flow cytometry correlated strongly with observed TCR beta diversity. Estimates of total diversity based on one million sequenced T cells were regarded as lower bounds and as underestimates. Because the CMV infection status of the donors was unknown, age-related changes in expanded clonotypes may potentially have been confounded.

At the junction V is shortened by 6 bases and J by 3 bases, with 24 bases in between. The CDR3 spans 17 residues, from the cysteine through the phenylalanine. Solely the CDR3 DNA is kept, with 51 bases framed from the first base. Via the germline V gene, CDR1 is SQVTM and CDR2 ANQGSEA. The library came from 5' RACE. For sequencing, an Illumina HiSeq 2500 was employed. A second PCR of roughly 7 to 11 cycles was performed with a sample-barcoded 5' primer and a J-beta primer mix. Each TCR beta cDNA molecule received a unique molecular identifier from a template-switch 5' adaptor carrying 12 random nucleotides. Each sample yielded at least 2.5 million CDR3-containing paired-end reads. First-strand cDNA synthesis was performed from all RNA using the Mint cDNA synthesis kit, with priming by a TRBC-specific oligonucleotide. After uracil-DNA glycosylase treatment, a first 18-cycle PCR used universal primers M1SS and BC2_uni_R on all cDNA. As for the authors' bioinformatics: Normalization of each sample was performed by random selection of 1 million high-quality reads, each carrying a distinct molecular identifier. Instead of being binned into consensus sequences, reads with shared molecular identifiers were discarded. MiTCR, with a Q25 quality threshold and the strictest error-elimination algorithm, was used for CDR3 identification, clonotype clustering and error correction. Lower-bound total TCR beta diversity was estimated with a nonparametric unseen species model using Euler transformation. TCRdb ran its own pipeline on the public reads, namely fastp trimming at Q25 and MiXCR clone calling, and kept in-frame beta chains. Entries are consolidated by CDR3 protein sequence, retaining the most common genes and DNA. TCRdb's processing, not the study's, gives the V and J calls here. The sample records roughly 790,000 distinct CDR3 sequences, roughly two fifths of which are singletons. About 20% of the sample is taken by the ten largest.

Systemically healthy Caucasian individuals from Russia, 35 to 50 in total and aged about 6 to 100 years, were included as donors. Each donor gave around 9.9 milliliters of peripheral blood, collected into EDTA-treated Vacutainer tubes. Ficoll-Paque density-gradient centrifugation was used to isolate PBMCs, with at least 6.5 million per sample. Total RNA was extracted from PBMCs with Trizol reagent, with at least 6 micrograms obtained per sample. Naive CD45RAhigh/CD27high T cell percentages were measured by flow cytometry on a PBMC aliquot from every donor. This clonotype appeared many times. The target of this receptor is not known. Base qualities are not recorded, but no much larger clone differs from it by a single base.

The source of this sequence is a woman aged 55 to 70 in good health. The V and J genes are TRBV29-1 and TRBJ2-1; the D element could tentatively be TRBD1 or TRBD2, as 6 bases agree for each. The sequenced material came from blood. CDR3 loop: CSVDIRMRGAVYNEQFF. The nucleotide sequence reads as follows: TGCAGCGTCGACATCAGGATGAGGGGGGCAGTCTACAATGAGCAGTTCTTC.